This is a list of T cell receptor beta chains from one sample in a study of blood T cell repertoires in COVID-19. The protocol was immunoSEQ multiplex PCR, while the TCRdb copy is restricted to in-frame clones and leaves out a portion. In the table there are hundreds of thousands of clones, around 86% of which are singletons. The material sequenced was PBMCs or T cells enriched from blood (not recorded which). These receptors all come from a man aged 35 to 55 who had recovered from COVID-19. Both conserved end residues are part of each CDR3. The D gene is left open where the match is weak. Clone sizes are given selectively: once, few, many, or a class where the clone is expanded.

j_call v_call d_call clone_size cdr3_nt cdr3_aa
TRBJ1-2 TRBV11-1 . once TGTGCCAGCAGTATAATGGGGGGGAGGGGTAACTATGGCTACACCTTC CASSIMGGRGNYGYTF
TRBJ2-1 TRBV27 TRBD2 . TGTGCCAGCAGCCCAGGACTAGCTCTTATCAATGAGCAGTTCTTC CASSPGLALINEQFF
TRBJ1-1 TRBV6-6 . . TGTGCCAGCAGTTTCAGGATGAACACTGAAGCTTTCTTT CASSFRMNTEAFF
TRBJ1-2 TRBV12-3/TRBV12-4 . . TGTGCCAGCAGTGTGGGGGCGTCGGGCTACACCTTC CASSVGASGYTF
TRBJ2-7 TRBV7-2 . . TGTGCCAGCAGCTTACCGAGCAGACAGTCTACCGGCGAGCAGTACTTC CASSLPSRQSTGEQYF
TRBJ1-1 TRBV7-8 . . TGTGCCAGCAGCTTAGTGGCAGGGGTGGGAACTGAAGCTTTCTTT CASSLVAGVGTEAFF
TRBJ2-1 TRBV19 TRBD1 . TGTGCCAGTAGTTCGGGACAGACAAATGAGCAGTTCTTC CASSSGQTNEQFF
TRBJ2-6 TRBV14 . . TGTGCCAGCAGCCATTTGACAGGCCTCTCTGGGGCCAACGTCCTGACTTTC CASSHLTGLSGANVLTF
TRBJ1-2 TRBV15 . . TGTGCCACCAGCAGAGATCGTGGAGATAACTATGGCTACACCTTC CATSRDRGDNYGYTF
TRBJ1-1 TRBV5-5 . . TGTGCCAGCAGCTTGGGCGGGGGGGGCACTGAAGCTTTCTTT CASSLGGGGTEAFF
TRBJ1-3 TRBV19 . . TGTGCCAGTAGTCTCCACACAGATCGCTCTGGAAACACCATATATTTT CASSLHTDRSGNTIYF
TRBJ1-1 TRBV5-8 . . TGTGCCAGCAGCCGCGACCTTGGACAGCCGGTCCCCTGGAACACTGAAGCTTTCTTT CASSRDLGQPVPWNTEAFF
TRBJ2-1 TRBV6-5 . . TGTGCCAGCAGTTACGGGCTAGGGGCCGGCAATGAGCAGTTCTTC CASSYGLGAGNEQFF
TRBJ1-1 TRBV18 TRBD1 few TGTGCCAGCTCACCAGTACAGGGGGGTAACACTGAAGCTTTCTTT CASSPVQGGNTEAFF
TRBJ1-1 TRBV7-2 . . TGTGCCAGCAGCTTAGCCCCAGGGCACACTGAAGCTTTCTTT CASSLAPGHTEAFF
TRBJ2-3 TRBV5-5 TRBD1 . TGTGCCAGCAGCACTGGGACAGGGAGAGATACGCAGTATTTT CASSTGTGRDTQYF
TRBJ1-1 TRBV5-1 TRBD1 . TGCGCCAGCAGCTTGTGGGACAGAGACACTGAAGCTTTCTTT CASSLWDRDTEAFF